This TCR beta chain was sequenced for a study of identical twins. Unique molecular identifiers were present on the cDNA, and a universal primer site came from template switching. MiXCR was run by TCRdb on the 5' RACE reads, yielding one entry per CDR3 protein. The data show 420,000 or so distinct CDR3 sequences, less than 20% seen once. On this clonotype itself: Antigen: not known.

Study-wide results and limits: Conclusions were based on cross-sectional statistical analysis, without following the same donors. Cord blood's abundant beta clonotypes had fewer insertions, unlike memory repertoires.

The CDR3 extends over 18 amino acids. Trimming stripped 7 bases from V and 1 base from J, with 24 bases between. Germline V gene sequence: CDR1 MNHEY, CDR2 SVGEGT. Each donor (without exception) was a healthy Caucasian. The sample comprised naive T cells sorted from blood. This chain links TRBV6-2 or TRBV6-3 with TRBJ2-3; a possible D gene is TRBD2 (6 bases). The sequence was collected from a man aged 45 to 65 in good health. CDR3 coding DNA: TGTGCCAGCACCAAGAGTGGATCGCGGGGTTGGGGCACAGATACGCAGTATTTT. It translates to CASTKSGSRGWGTDTQYF.